Given below is one TCR beta chain in context. Germline loops: CDR1 SQVTM, CDR2 ANQGSEA. V gave up 3 bases and J gave up 4 bases; unmatched junction bases: 6. This CDR3 region has 14 residues. Using immunoSEQ multiplex PCR, the repertoire was profiled, and TCRdb retains in-frame clones only, with some absent. The table has approximately 150,000 clones, approximately 89% seen once. This sample was included in a study of blood T cell repertoires in COVID-19. For the study at large: Specimens from acute and convalescent COVID-19 originated in the United States, Italy and Spain. Sources were T cells, B-cell-depleted T cells, or PBMCs; the material itself was cDNA or gDNA.

This chain links TRBV29-1 with TRBJ2-1; 7 bases line up with TRBD2. The receptor's source is a human donor in a cohort sampled during active COVID-19. Sequencing input: peripheral blood. The CDR3 DNA follows: TGCAGCGTTGATCTGGCGGGGGTATACAATGAGCAGTTCTTC. It specifies CSVDLAGVYNEQFF.